Listed below are T cell receptor beta chains from one sample, sequenced in a study of neoadjuvant anti-PD-1 for oral cavity cancer. The method was immunoSEQ multiplex PCR; TCRdb's version includes in-frame clones alone and lacks a portion of them. The profile covers some 71,000 clones, with more than 70% appearing a single time and 3% to 4% taken by the ten largest. The source was PBMCs, collected before nivolumab (anti-PD-1) treatment. The source of these receptors is a person between 40 and 85 years old with oral cavity squamous cell carcinoma. The CDR3 runs from the conserved cysteine through the conserved F or W. The order of the fields is D gene, V gene, clone size, J gene, CDR3 DNA, CDR3 protein. A D gene is named only where the DNA matches it firmly. Clone size appears in some rows only: once, few, many, or a class for an expanded clone.

D gene: NA; V gene: TRBV5-1; clone size: NA; J gene: TRBJ2-5; CDR3 DNA: TGCGCCAGCAGCTTGGAGTTTGGCCCAGAGACCCAGTACTTC; CDR3 protein: CASSLEFGPETQYF
D gene: TRBD2; V gene: TRBV19; clone size: once; J gene: TRBJ2-1; CDR3 DNA: TGTGCCAGTAGTATGAGCGGGGGCTCCTACAATGAGCAGTTCTTC; CDR3 protein: CASSMSGGSYNEQFF
D gene: NA; V gene: TRBV6-1; clone size: NA; J gene: TRBJ1-1; CDR3 DNA: TGTGCCAGCAGTGACCATAGTCTCTCCATGAACACTGAAGCTTTCTTT; CDR3 protein: CASSDHSLSMNTEAFF
D gene: NA; V gene: TRBV7-9; clone size: few; J gene: TRBJ2-5; CDR3 DNA: TGTGCCAGCAGCCCCGATGGACCGACACAAGAGACCCAGTACTTC; CDR3 protein: CASSPDGPTQETQYF
D gene: NA; V gene: TRBV5-4; clone size: NA; J gene: TRBJ1-5; CDR3 DNA: TGTGCCAGCAGCTCCCTGGGCAGCAATCAGCCCCAGCATTTT; CDR3 protein: CASSSLGSNQPQHF
D gene: TRBD2; V gene: TRBV11-3; clone size: NA; J gene: TRBJ2-1; CDR3 DNA: TGTGCCAGCAGCTTAAGCGGGACTAGCGGGAGTAATGAGCAGTTCTTC; CDR3 protein: CASSLSGTSGSNEQFF
D gene: TRBD1; V gene: TRBV2; clone size: once; J gene: TRBJ2-1; CDR3 DNA: TGTGCCACCGGAGAGATTACCGACCGGGACAGAGATCGAAATGAACAGTTCTTC; CDR3 protein: CATGEITDRDRDRNEQFF
D gene: NA; V gene: TRBV5-4; clone size: NA; J gene: TRBJ1-2; CDR3 DNA: TGTGCCAGCAGCCGAAACAGGGAGTATGGCTACACCTTC; CDR3 protein: CASSRNREYGYTF
D gene: NA; V gene: TRBV5-6; clone size: NA; J gene: TRBJ1-5; CDR3 DNA: TGTGCCAGCAGCGGTGGCAATCAGCCTCAGCATTTT; CDR3 protein: CASSGGNQPQHF
D gene: NA; V gene: TRBV11-1; clone size: NA; J gene: TRBJ2-1; CDR3 DNA: TGTGCCAGCAGCTTCCGGGACCAAGGGGTCAATGAGCAGTTCTTC; CDR3 protein: CASSFRDQGVNEQFF
D gene: NA; V gene: TRBV11-2; clone size: NA; J gene: TRBJ2-1; CDR3 DNA: TGTGCCAGCAGCTTAGATGCGGGCCATCCGGCGCAGTTCTTC; CDR3 protein: CASSLDAGHPAQFF
D gene: TRBD1; V gene: TRBV7-6; clone size: NA; J gene: TRBJ2-7; CDR3 DNA: TGTGCCAGCAGCCTAGGGGGACAGGGTTTTGGGGAGCAGTACTTC; CDR3 protein: CASSLGGQGFGEQYF
D gene: NA; V gene: TRBV5-1; clone size: NA; J gene: TRBJ2-7; CDR3 DNA: TGCGCCAGCAGTCCGTCGGGGGTCGAGCAGTACTTC; CDR3 protein: CASSPSGVEQYF
D gene: TRBD2; V gene: TRBV7-9; clone size: NA; J gene: TRBJ2-3; CDR3 DNA: TGTGCCAGCAGCGGAGGACTAGCGGGGGCTTCTAGCACAGATACGCAGTATTTT; CDR3 protein: CASSGGLAGASSTDTQYF
D gene: TRBD1; V gene: TRBV27; clone size: NA; J gene: TRBJ1-2; CDR3 DNA: TGTGCCAGCAGTCTCAACTACGGACAGGGAGTGGTCTATGGCTACACCTTC; CDR3 protein: CASSLNYGQGVVYGYTF
D gene: NA; V gene: TRBV30; clone size: NA; J gene: TRBJ1-3; CDR3 DNA: TGTGCCTGGACCGTCAGGGGAGGTGGAAACACCATATATTTT; CDR3 protein: CAWTVRGGGNTIYF
D gene: NA; V gene: TRBV5-4; clone size: NA; J gene: TRBJ1-2; CDR3 DNA: TGTGCCAGCAGCTTGGAATTGCAGGGTGGCGGCTACACCTTC; CDR3 protein: CASSLELQGGGYTF
D gene: TRBD2; V gene: TRBV2; clone size: NA; J gene: TRBJ2-1; CDR3 DNA: TGTGCCACGTGGGGACGGGAGGGGCATGAGCAGTTCTTC; CDR3 protein: CATWGREGHEQFF
D gene: NA; V gene: TRBV23-1; clone size: few; J gene: TRBJ1-3; CDR3 DNA: TGCGCCAGCAGTTTCCAGCCAGGGTGTGGAAACACCATATATTTT; CDR3 protein: CASSFQPGCGNTIYF
D gene: TRBD1; V gene: TRBV7-9; clone size: NA; J gene: TRBJ2-7; CDR3 DNA: TGTGCCAGCAGCTACCAACAGGGGGCGGTTGAGCAGTACTTC; CDR3 protein: CASSYQQGAVEQYF
D gene: TRBD1; V gene: TRBV11-1; clone size: NA; J gene: TRBJ1-1; CDR3 DNA: TGTGCCAGCAGAAAACAGGGGGCGACATTACGGGCTTTCTTT; CDR3 protein: CASRKQGATLRAFF
D gene: TRBD2; V gene: TRBV28; clone size: NA; J gene: TRBJ2-3; CDR3 DNA: TGTGCCAGCAGGGCGGGGGGCACAGATACGCAGTATTTT; CDR3 protein: CASRAGGTDTQYF
D gene: TRBD1; V gene: TRBV5-6; clone size: NA; J gene: TRBJ2-1; CDR3 DNA: TGTGCCAGCAGCTCTAGGACAGGCTTCTACAATGAGCAGTTCTTC; CDR3 protein: CASSSRTGFYNEQFF
D gene: TRBD1; V gene: TRBV11-1; clone size: NA; J gene: TRBJ1-6; CDR3 DNA: TGTGCCAGCAGCTTAGTGTCAGGGGGTTCACCCCTCCACTTT; CDR3 protein: CASSLVSGGSPLHF
D gene: TRBD2; V gene: TRBV6-1; clone size: NA; J gene: TRBJ2-1; CDR3 DNA: TGTGCCAGCAGTCTAGCGGGAGTCGCGAATGAGCAGTTCTTC; CDR3 protein: CASSLAGVANEQFF